One and the same sample provided the 9 T cell receptor beta chains below, sequenced in a study of shared clonotypes between healthy human individuals. Assay: immunoSEQ multiplex PCR; the TCRdb copy retains only in-frame clones and omits some. Of 950,000 to 1,300,000 clones in the sample, 75% are singletons; the top ten hold approximately 1.5%. Sequencing input: memory CD4+ T cells sorted from blood. The sample's subset: CD45RA-negative fraction. The receptors derive from a man aged 18 to 30 in good health.

The sample holds many counts of this clone. The identical CDR3 is also encoded by other nucleotide sequences in the sample. This chain uses TRBV6-6 with TRBJ2-5; 12 bases align to TRBD1. The CDR3 length is 15 residues. The germline CDR1 and CDR2 sequences are MNHNY and SVGAGI (reference sequence). The junction had 7 bases not matched to a gene; V was cut back by 6 bases and J by 5 bases. CDR3 in DNA: TGTGCCAGCAGCCTCGGGACAGGGGGCCGGGAGACCCAGTACTTC. Encoded protein: CASSLGTGGRETQYF.

The chain has TRBV6-1 and TRBJ1-2; 11 nucleotides line up with TRBD1. Trimming at V came to 3 bases and at J to 5 bases, leaving 2 bases not matched to a gene. This CDR3 spans 14 amino acids. The V gene's germline CDR1 is MNHNS and CDR2 SASEGT. The CDR3 DNA is TGTGCCAGCAGTGACGGGACAGGGGGTTATGGCTACACCTTC. The encoded protein is CASSDGTGGYGYTF.

V usage is TRBV4-2 and J usage is TRBJ1-2; 11 positions agree with TRBD1. This CDR3 region has 15 residues. CDR1 is LGHNA and CDR2 is YNFKEQ in the germline V gene. The trim removed 5 bases at V and 7 bases at J, leaving 9 bases unmatched. CDR3 nucleotides: TGTGCCAGCAGCGGTCTAGGACAGGGGGCGAGTGGCTACACCTTC. It specifies CASSGLGQGASGYTF.

This clone has a handful of counts. The J gene is TRBJ1-1, the V gene TRBV4-1, with D maybe TRBD1 (5 bases). Deletions cut 4 bases from V and 4 bases from J, with 13 bases between. Germline CDR1 reads MGHRA; CDR2 reads YSYEKL. CDR3 length equals 14 residues. This chain's CDR3 is CASSLAGRSTEAFF. CDR3 coding DNA: TGCGCCAGCAGCCTGGCAGGGAGATCCACTGAAGCTTTCTTT.

CDR3 in amino acids: CSVEVPGTNKRAQYF. The CDR3, as DNA: TGCAGCGTTGAAGTACCCGGGACTAACAAGAGGGCCCAGTACTTC. The gene calls are TRBV29-1 and TRBJ2-5, with 7 positions matching TRBD2. J gave up 9 bases and V 1 base, and 14 bases lay outside the gene matches. Germline CDR1 is SQVTM and CDR2 is ANQGSEA. The CDR3 has 15 amino acids.

This clone was seen just once. The chain recombines TRBV5-1 with TRBJ1-6, with 10 bases aligning to TRBD1. CDR1 and CDR2 (germline): SGHRS, YFSETQ. V lost 4 bases and J lost 7; bases outside the gene matches: 2. The CDR3 covers 14 residues. The CDR3 DNA is TGCGCCAGCAGCCAGGGACAGGGGAATTCACCCCTCCACTTT. Protein product: CASSQGQGNSPLHF. The full variable domain, with the rest looked up from reference TRBV5-1 and TRBJ1-6, is KAGVTQTPRYLIKTRGQQVTLSCSPISGHRSVSWYQQTPGQGLQFLFEYFSETQRNKGNFPGRFSGRQFSNSRSEMNVSTLELGDSALYLCASSQGQGNSPLHFGNGTRLTVT.

V gene TRBV30 combines with J gene TRBJ1-4; 9 positions agree with TRBD1. This CDR3 spans 15 amino acids. Trimming removed 4 bases from V and 8 bases from J; junction bases left unmatched: 11. CDR1 is GTSNPN, CDR2 SVGIG, per germline (reference sequence). This chain's CDR3 is CAWTAGGTGREKLFF. In DNA form, the CDR3 reads TGTGCCTGGACGGCGGGGGGGACAGGGAGGGAAAAACTGTTTTTT. The variable domain in full, with the rest retrieved from reference TRBV30 and TRBJ1-4, is SQTIHQWPATLVQPVGSPLSLECTVEGTSNPNLYWYRQAAGRGLQLLFYSVGIGQISSEVPQNLSASRPQDRQFILSSKKLLLSDSGFYLCAWTAGGTGREKLFFGSGTQLSVL.

A few counts support this clone. V gene TRBV7-9 combines with J gene TRBJ2-5; the match to TRBD1 covers 7 bases. The CDR3 length is 14 residues. Per germline, CDR1 SEHNR and CDR2 FQNEAQ (reference sequence). The trim removed 5 bases at V and 5 bases at J, leaving 8 bases unmatched. CDR3 amino acids: CASSPVTGLETQYF. The CDR3 DNA sequence: TGTGCCAGCAGCCCTGTGACAGGGCTGGAGACCCAGTACTTC.

The count of this clone is one. The chain recombines TRBV19 with TRBJ2-2; 11 nucleotides align to TRBD1. The CDR3 length is 16 residues. Germline V gene lookup returns CDR1 LNHDA and CDR2 SQIVND (reference sequence). V was pared by 1 base and J by 4 bases, with 2 bases of the junction left unmatched. CDR3 DNA: TGTGCCAGTAGTATAGGGACAGGGGGCTTCACCGGGGAGCTGTTTTTT. Translating gives CASSIGTGGFTGELFF.